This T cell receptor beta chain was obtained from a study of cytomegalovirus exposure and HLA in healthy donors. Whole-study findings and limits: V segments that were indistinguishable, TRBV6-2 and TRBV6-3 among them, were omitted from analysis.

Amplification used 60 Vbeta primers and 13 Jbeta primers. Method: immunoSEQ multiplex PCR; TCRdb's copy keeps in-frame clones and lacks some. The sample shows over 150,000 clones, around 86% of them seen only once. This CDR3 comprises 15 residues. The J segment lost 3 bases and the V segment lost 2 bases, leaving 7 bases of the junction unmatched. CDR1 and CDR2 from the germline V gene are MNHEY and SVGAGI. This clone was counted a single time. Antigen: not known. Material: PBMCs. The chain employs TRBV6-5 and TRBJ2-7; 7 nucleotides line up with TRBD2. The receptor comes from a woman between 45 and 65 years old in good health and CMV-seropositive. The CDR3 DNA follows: TGTGCCAGCAGTTACCCCCGCGGGGGTGTCTACGAGCAGTACTTC. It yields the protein CASSYPRGGVYEQYF.